The source of this T cell receptor (beta chain) is a study of type 1 and type 2 diabetes patients. Study as a whole: Across the study, about 19,000,000 paired-end reads were produced.

Germline CDR1 LGHDT, CDR2 YNNKEL (reference sequence). The CDR3 extends over 14 amino acids. V lost 4 bases to trimming and J lost 0 bases, with 10 bases between them. PCR was run on genomic DNA. The TCR beta CDR3 region was amplified using 30 forward and 13 reverse primers. MiXCR, run by TCRdb on the multiplex PCR reads, gives a single entry per CDR3 protein. The sample has a few hundred thousand distinct CDR3 sequences; around 47% are singletons. With regard to this clonotype: Its antigen remains unidentified.

Study-wide results and caveats: Both CD4+ and CD8+ type 2 diabetes repertoires showed significantly higher diversity than type 1.

Sequencing was performed on peripheral blood mononuclear cells (PBMCs). The chain employs TRBV3-1 and TRBJ2-7; D may be TRBD1 or TRBD2 (5 bases each). The source is a man younger than 35 with type 2 diabetes. The DNA for the CDR3 is TGTGCCAGCAGCCGGGGGATGAGCTCCTACGAGCAGTACTTC. Protein: CASSRGMSSYEQYF.